One sample yielded the 21 T cell receptor beta chains listed below, sequenced in a study of CXCR3-negative and CXCR3-positive naive CD8 T cells. TRB cDNA was prepared as libraries by UMI-labeled 5' RACE. From its re-call of the 5' RACE reads, TCRdb lists each CDR3 protein once, without DNA. In total, the table holds around 160,000 distinct CDR3 sequences. Study conclusions and caveats: Higher TRB CDR3 hydrophobicity marked CXCR3-positive naive cells relative to CXCR3-negative naive cells.

Their antigen targets remain unknown. Sequencing was done on a sample of naive CXCR3+ CD8+ T cells from blood. Subset defined: CD45RO-CCR7+CD27+CD95- naive CD8+ T cells expressing CXCR3 (TNR3+). The receptors shown here come from a human donor in good health. Some clones in this sample may be carry-over from other donors' samples.

The chain is built from TRBV20-1 and TRBJ1-3. The CDR3 spans 16 residues. The germline V gene encodes CDR1 DFQATT and CDR2 SNEGSKA (reference sequence). The CDR3 sequence is CNARDPPDSSGNTIYF.

The rearrangement links TRBV6-5 to TRBJ1-1. CDR1 MNHEY and CDR2 SVGAGI come from the germline V gene. CDR3 length equals 13 residues. CDR3 loop: CASSYSSSSKAFF.

The rearrangement uses TRBV27 and TRBJ2-1; TCRdb outputs TRBD1, but without DNA this stays unchecked. The CDR3 is 14 amino acids. CDR1 and CDR2 (germline): MNHEY, SMNVEV (reference sequence). The CDR3 spells CASSPGGNYNEQFF.

V gene TRBV3-1 combines with J gene TRBJ2-1; no DNA is available, so the TRBD2 call from TCRdb remains unchecked. The CDR3 totals 17 residues. CDR1 is LGHDT and CDR2 is YNNKEL in the germline V gene (reference sequence). The CDR3 here is CASTTGLAGATYNEQFF.

V is TRBV25-1 and J is TRBJ1-5; TCRdb returns TRBD1, unconfirmable since there is no DNA. Germline lookup yields CDR1 MGHDK and CDR2 SYGVNS. The CDR3 spans 15 residues. CDR3 in amino acids: CASSEQGPINQPQHF.

The V gene is TRBV6-2 or TRBV6-3, the J gene TRBJ2-2; TCRdb calls TRBD2, which cannot be checked without DNA. The germline gives CDR1 MNHEY, CDR2 SVGEGT. The length of the CDR3 is 17 residues. CDR3: CASTRTDGTSGTGELFF.

The chain joins TRBV7-9 to TRBJ2-7. Germline V gives CDR1 SEHNR, CDR2 FQNEAQ (reference sequence). The CDR3 spans 14 residues. The chain's CDR3 is CASSLTSSSYEQYF.

The V call is TRBV19, the J call TRBJ1-5; TCRdb reports TRBD1, a call that lacks DNA to check it against. The length of the CDR3 is 17 residues. The V gene's germline CDR1 is LNHDA and CDR2 SQIVND (reference sequence). The CDR3 sequence: CATTAGGLSYSNQPQHF.

The chain is built from TRBV5-1 and TRBJ2-1. The CDR3 consists of 11 residues. CDR1 and CDR2 (germline): SGHRS, YFSETQ. The CDR3 protein is CASRSGNEQFF. The variable domain in full, completed from reference TRBV5-1 and TRBJ2-1, reads KAGVTQTPRYLIKTRGQQVTLSCSPISGHRSVSWYQQTPGQGLQFLFEYFSETQRNKGNFPGRFSGRQFSNSRSEMNVSTLELGDSALYLCASRSGNEQFFGPGTRLTVL.

V and J are TRBV29-1 and TRBJ1-1; the D call of TRBD1 rests on TCRdb alone, since no DNA is present to check it. Per the germline V gene, CDR1 is SQVTM and CDR2 is ANQGSEA. This CDR3 contains 13 residues. CDR3 protein: CSAGTGVLDMAFF.

V is TRBV4-3 and J is TRBJ2-7; there is no DNA to check the TCRdb D call of TRBD1. CDR3 length: 15 residues. Germline CDR1 reads LGHNA; CDR2 reads YSLEER. CDR3 region: CASSQDEAGPYEQYF.

J is TRBJ2-7 and V is TRBV11-2; TCRdb reports TRBD1, a call that lacks DNA to check it against. CDR3 length: 18 residues. CDR1 and CDR2 (germline): SGHAT, FQNNGV. The CDR3: CASSFFTDPRGPSYEQYF.

The rearrangement links TRBV6-5 to TRBJ2-3. Germline lookup yields CDR1 MNHEY and CDR2 SVGAGI. The CDR3 is 15 residues long. The CDR3 is CASSYSAWSTDTQYF.

The V gene is TRBV3-1, the J gene TRBJ2-1; no DNA is available, so the TRBD1 call from TCRdb remains unchecked. This CDR3 is 11 amino acids long. Germline V lookup: CDR1 LGHDT, CDR2 YNNKEL (reference sequence). The CDR3 loop is CASSFRDHQFF.

The chain has TRBV29-1 and TRBJ1-1. Germline CDR1 and CDR2: SQVTM and ANQGSEA. This CDR3 is built from 12 residues. Here the CDR3 reads CSVGAQNTEAFF.

The rearrangement joins TRBV28 to TRBJ2-7; the D call from TCRdb, TRBD1, cannot be confirmed without DNA. The CDR3 has 14 residues. Per the germline V gene, CDR1 is MDHEN and CDR2 is SYDVKM. CDR3 region: CASSFQGVGSEQYF.

The chain uses TRBV5-6 and TRBJ2-5; TCRdb's assignment of TRBD2 cannot be checked, as there is no DNA. Germline CDR1 is SGHDT and CDR2 is YYEEEE. The CDR3 runs to 16 residues. CDR3: CASSPLPRQDQETQYF.

V usage is TRBV5-6 and J usage is TRBJ2-7; as DNA is missing, the TRBD2 call by TCRdb cannot be tested. This CDR3 spans 14 amino acids. Looked up from germline, CDR1 is SGHDT and CDR2 is YYEEEE. The CDR3: CASSGGLASYEQYF.

The rearrangement links TRBV12-3 or TRBV12-4 to TRBJ2-1; absent DNA, TCRdb's TRBD2 call cannot be checked. The CDR3 is 18 amino acids. This CDR3 is CASSSIELLAGAYNEQFF.

The chain has TRBV7-6 and TRBJ1-1. This CDR3 spans 13 amino acids. Germline V CDR1 and CDR2: SGHVS, FNYEAQ. The CDR3 spells CASGEMPNTEAFF.

J is TRBJ1-5 and V is TRBV21-1; lacking DNA, the TRBD1 call made by TCRdb goes unchecked. TRBV21-1 is termed a pseudogene. The CDR3 contains 19 residues. CDR3 loop: CASSKPTPLRQSDLQPQHF.